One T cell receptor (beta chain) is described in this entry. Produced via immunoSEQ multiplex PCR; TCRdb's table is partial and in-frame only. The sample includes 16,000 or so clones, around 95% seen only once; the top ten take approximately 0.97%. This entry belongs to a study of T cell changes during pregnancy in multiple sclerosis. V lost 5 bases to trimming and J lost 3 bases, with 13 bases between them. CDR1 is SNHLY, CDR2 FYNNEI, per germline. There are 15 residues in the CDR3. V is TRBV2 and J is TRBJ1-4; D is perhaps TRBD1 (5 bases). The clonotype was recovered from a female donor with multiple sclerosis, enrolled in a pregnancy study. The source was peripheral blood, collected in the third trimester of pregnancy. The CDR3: CASSRDRHPNEKLFF. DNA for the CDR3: TGTGCCAGCAGTCGTGACAGACACCCTAATGAAAAACTGTTTTTT.